This record concerns one TCR beta chain sequence. Only in-frame clones appear in the TCRdb table, and some are missing; sequencing was by immunoSEQ multiplex PCR. The profile shows about 410,000 clones, about 93% of them singletons. The data were obtained in a study of control samples from healthy donors and cancer patients. CDR3 size: 16 residues. CDR1 is LNHDA, CDR2 SQIVND, per germline (reference sequence). V dropped 3 bases and J dropped 1; count of bases not matched to a gene: 4. Specimen: PBMCs. This sequence originates from a man aged 35 to 55 with head and neck cancer. V is TRBV19 and J is TRBJ2-3; 10 bases match TRBD2. In nucleotides, the CDR3 is TGTGCCAGTAGTATTACCGGGACTAGCGGCACAGATACGCAGTATTTT. It yields the protein CASSITGTSGTDTQYF.